This T cell receptor beta chain derives from a study of identical twins. This CDR3 contains 17 residues. CDR1 and CDR2 from the germline V gene are SQVTM and ANQGSEA. Trimming took 0 bases from V and 0 from J, leaving 15 bases between them. This clonotype was observed a few times. Its matching antigen is unknown. TCRdb re-analysed the 5' RACE reads in MiXCR, keeping a single row per CDR3 protein. The sample shows some 1,700,000 distinct CDR3 sequences, about 30% of them seen only once. Study-wide results and caveats: Partly confounded zero-insertion analyses could result from invariant MAIT and iNKT cells.

This clonotype was obtained from a newborn girl in good health. The specimen sequenced was cord blood. The chain combines TRBV29-1 with TRBJ2-1; D is possibly TRBD2 (5 bases). For the CDR3, the DNA is TGCAGCGTTGAAGATCAGTGGCGAGGGCGCTCCTACAATGAGCAGTTCTTC. Amino acids: CSVEDQWRGRSYNEQFF.